The present TCR beta chain was sequenced within a study of T-cell reconstitution after alpha-beta-depleted transplantation in children. A library of TCRbeta sequences, prepared with unique molecular identifiers, was generated. A single record per CDR3 protein comes from TCRdb applying MiXCR to the PCR reads. The table shows approximately 220,000 distinct CDR3 sequences, with roughly 15% occurring only once. Only a few counts were recorded for this clonotype. Its antigen is unknown. Study-wide results and caveats: T-cell counts and diversity at one year post-transplant came mainly from newly produced T cells. Approximately two months post-transplant, alpha-beta T cells reportedly originated from several hundred expanded graft clones. Surviving recipient cells, namely T cells and thymic progenitors, were the source of high day-60 TCRbeta diversity in some patients.

Unmatched junction bases numbered 5, after V lost 0 bases and J lost 5 bases. Germline V gives CDR1 MNHEY, CDR2 SVGEGT. CDR3 length equals 15 residues. This chain uses TRBV6-2 or TRBV6-3 with TRBJ2-5; 8 bases are shared with TRBD1. The specimen comprised PBMCs, mostly from graft donor cells, sampled 360 days after TCRalphabeta/CD19-depleted stem cell transplant. This TCR derives from a male patient aged 2 to 9 who had a stem cell transplant for acute lymphoblastic leukemia, so the T cells may come from the graft donor. The DNA for the CDR3 is TGTGCCAGCAGTTACTCGGCAGGGGGCGGCGAGACCCAGTACTTC. Protein sequence: CASSYSAGGGETQYF.